Each of the 3 T cell receptor beta chains below was sequenced from the same sample in a study of a mutant IDH1 vaccine in newly diagnosed glioma. These receptors' antigens are unknown. Assay: immunoSEQ multiplex PCR; the TCRdb copy retains only in-frame clones and omits some. The sample consists of around 40,000 clones, roughly 84% of them appearing once. The time point was: week 11, during vaccination. Doses of 300 ug of mutant IDH1 20-mer peptide were given with topical imiquimod. The specimen comprised PBMCs, sampled from a glioma patient whose treatment included an IDH1 peptide vaccine. These receptors all stem from a man aged 35 to 55 with glioma.

The CDR3, as DNA: TGCGCCAGCAGGGGTACAGGGACCACGGCATCTGGGGCCAACGTCCTGACTTTC. This sequence encodes CASRGTGTTASGANVLTF. The genes are TRBV4-1 and TRBJ2-6, with D possibly matching TRBD1 (6 bases). CDR3 size: 18 residues. V lost 6 bases and J 1 base, leaving 19 bases between the germline ends. The germline gives CDR1 MGHRA, CDR2 YSYEKL.

This clone appeared a single time. One end of the junction does not line up with germline, which may come from a read error. This chain's CDR3 is CASSFGGSDTQYF. The DNA of the CDR3 is TGTGCTAGCAGCTTCGGTGGGTCAGATACGCAGTATTTT. The genes are TRBV7-7 and TRBJ2-3; no definite D call. This CDR3 contains 13 residues. Germline V gives CDR1 SSHAT, CDR2 FNYEAQ (reference sequence). The full variable domain, its missing parts supplied by reference TRBV7-7 and TRBJ2-3, is GAGVSQSPRYKVTKRGQDVTLRCDPISSHATLYWYQQALGQGPEFLTYFNYEAQPDKSGLPSDRFSAERPEGSISTLTIQRTEQRDSAMYRCASSFGGSDTQYFGPGTRLTVL.

This chain connects TRBV25-1 to TRBJ1-5, with 9 bases aligning to TRBD1. V was clipped by 3 bases and J by 4 bases; unmatched bases: 4. The CDR3 length is 15 residues. Germline loops: CDR1 MGHDK, CDR2 SYGVNS. The CDR3 DNA follows: TGTGCCAGCAGTGACCCGGGACAGGGAAATCAGCCCCAGCATTTT. Protein product: CASSDPGQGNQPQHF.